This T cell receptor beta chain came from a study of blood T cell repertoires in COVID-19. Study overall: The study drew acute and convalescent COVID-19 samples from the United States, Italy and Spain. T cells, B-cell-depleted T cells, or PBMCs provided the cDNA or gDNA that served as material.

Methods used by the authors: From reference gene primer amplification, estimates of nucleated cell counts were derived. The repertoire was sequenced with immunoSEQ multiplex PCR; TCRdb's copy has only in-frame clones and lacks some. That table gives V, J and clone size, and the DNA gave D and trimming. The table lists under 70,000 clones, around 88% of them singletons, with over 6% in the top ten. The receptor was derived from a woman in her 70s with acute or convalescent COVID-19. The sequenced sample consisted of peripheral blood.

CDR3: CASSQVWGDQPQHF. In nucleotides, the CDR3 is TGTGCCAGCAGCCAAGTCTGGGGAGATCAGCCCCAGCATTTT. The rearrangement links TRBV3-1 (or the pseudogene TRBV3-2) to TRBJ1-5; D not resolved. The CDR3 has 14 residues. Germline CDR1 reads LGHDT; CDR2 reads YNNKEL (reference sequence). Trimming left V 1 base short and J 5 bases short, with 9 bases between.